This T cell receptor (beta chain) appears in the sequencing data of a study of T cell responses to AZD1222 COVID-19 vaccine. Overall study: Analyses pooled second doses at about 4 or about 12 weeks. Study-wide results and caveats: There were mostly white British donors and more females than males, and clonal diversity was possibly underestimated.

Germline V lookup: CDR1 LNHDA, CDR2 SQIVND (reference sequence). V dropped 5 bases and J dropped 6; count of bases not matched to a gene: 4. The CDR3 is 14 residues long. The protocol was immunoSEQ multiplex PCR, while the TCRdb copy is restricted to in-frame clones and leaves out a portion. This table has some 200,000 clones, more than 80% appearing once. On this clone: The antigen is unknown.

The chain joins TRBV19 to TRBJ1-5, with 10 bases that match TRBD1. Sequencing used peripheral blood, obtained on day 0 of AZD1222 vaccination. The origin of this receptor is an adult in good health. The CDR3 sequence: CASSPTGGGQPQHF. CDR3 in DNA: TGTGCCAGTAGTCCGACAGGGGGCGGTCAGCCCCAGCATTTT.